The 13 T cell receptor beta chains given below trace back to one sample, sequenced in a study of CD8 T cells in Susac syndrome. Random hexamers served to reverse transcribe roughly 0.5 to 1 ug RNA. MiXCR, applied by TCRdb to the immunoSEQ multiplex PCR reads, yields one record per CDR3 protein. The sample holds 150,000 to 200,000 distinct CDR3 sequences, approximately 95% seen once. Sequencing was carried out using CD4+ T cells from PBMCs. The receptors come from a human donor in good health.

This clonotype showed up just a few times. The chain uses TRBV5-1 and TRBJ2-5, with D perhaps assigned TRBD1 or TRBD2 (5 bases each). Germline V gene data show CDR1 as SGHRS and CDR2 as YFSETQ. The ends were cut back, 2 bases at V and 2 bases at J, with 10 bases in the middle. The CDR3 loop spans 14 amino acids. CDR3 in DNA: TGCGCCAGCAGCTTAATGGGGGTTCAAGAGACCCAGTACTTC. Its protein is CASSLMGVQETQYF. The full variable domain, completed using reference TRBV5-1 and TRBJ2-5, is KAGVTQTPRYLIKTRGQQVTLSCSPISGHRSVSWYQQTPGQGLQFLFEYFSETQRNKGNFPGRFSGRQFSNSRSEMNVSTLELGDSALYLCASSLMGVQETQYFGPGTRLLVL.

The V call is TRBV20-1, the J call TRBJ2-3; D possibly matches TRBD1 or TRBD2 (5 bases each). CDR1 is DFQATT, CDR2 SNEGSKA, per germline (reference sequence). Trimming left V 1 base short and J 6 bases short, with 17 bases between. This CDR3 spans 15 amino acids. The CDR3 is CSARAVRGLGDTQYF. The CDR3, as DNA: TGCAGTGCTAGAGCTGTGAGGGGTCTCGGCGATACGCAGTATTTT.

This chain connects TRBV7-3 to TRBJ2-2; tentative D call: TRBD2 (5 bases). CDR1 and CDR2 from the germline V gene are SGHTA and FQGTGA. Trimming removed 5 bases from V and 5 bases from J, with 12 bases in between. This CDR3 comprises 14 residues. The CDR3 DNA reads TGTGCCAGCAGCCCAAACTCGGGGACCGGGGAGCTGTTTTTT. Encoded protein: CASSPNSGTGELFF.

This clonotype was counted once. The chain employs TRBV3-1 and TRBJ2-2, with TRBD2 identical over 12 bases. The CDR3 loop spans 16 amino acids. Germline trimming cut 6 bases from V and 1 base from J; bases unmatched to any gene: 3. Germline CDR1 LGHDT, CDR2 YNNKEL (reference sequence). In nucleotides, the CDR3 is TGTGCCAGCAGACGACTAGCGGGGGTGAACACCGGGGAGCTGTTTTTT. This encodes CASRRLAGVNTGELFF.

This chain uses TRBV9 with TRBJ1-3; D perhaps matches TRBD1 (6 bases). The CDR3 length is 16 residues. Germline assignment: CDR1 SGDLS and CDR2 YYNGEE. V lost 3 bases, J lost 8 bases, and 21 bases lay in between. The CDR3 sequence: CASSAGDRLPIDTIYF. The CDR3 bases are TGTGCCAGCAGCGCCGGAGACAGGCTCCCCATTGACACCATATATTTT.

V gene TRBV30 combines with J gene TRBJ1-3; D is unclear. The CDR3 is made up of 13 amino acids. The germline V gene encodes CDR1 GTSNPN and CDR2 SVGIG (reference sequence). V was cut by 2 bases and J by 4 bases, with 9 bases left in between. The CDR3 bases are TGTGCCTGGAGTAAAGGGTACGGAAACACCATATATTTT. This translates into CAWSKGYGNTIYF.

The rearrangement links TRBV7-2 to TRBJ2-4; no definite D call. The CDR3 totals 13 residues. Germline values: CDR1 SGHTA, CDR2 FQGNSA. The V gene lost 5 bases and the J gene lost 7 bases, with 12 bases spanning the gap. Written as DNA, the CDR3 is TGTGCCAGCAGCGGAAGGTTCGGTAACATTCAGTACTTC. Protein sequence: CASSGRFGNIQYF.

The V call is TRBV12-3 or TRBV12-4, the J call TRBJ2-4, with a tentative D call TRBD2 (5 bases). The CDR3 contains 15 residues. Trimming removed 3 bases at V and 0 bases at J, with 9 bases between. CDR3 DNA: TGTGCCAGCAGTTTTGCGGGTCTAGCCAAAAACATTCAGTACTTC. It yields the protein CASSFAGLAKNIQYF.

The chain's CDR3 is CASGRQGAGTGELFF. CDR3 DNA sequence: TGTGCCAGCGGTCGACAGGGGGCAGGCACCGGGGAGCTGTTTTTT. The V call is TRBV5-5, the J call TRBJ2-2; 10 bases map to TRBD1. CDR3 length: 15 amino acids. Germline CDR1 is SGHKS and CDR2 is YYEKEE (reference sequence). The ends lost 7 bases at V and 4 bases at J; junction bases unmatched: 7.

This CDR3 is CASHSGGVAFF. The CDR3 region has the DNA TGTGCCAGTCACTCCGGCGGAGTAGCTTTCTTT. V and J are TRBV19 and TRBJ1-1; D gene unclear. The V and J ends lost 8 bases and 10 bases respectively, with 14 bases between them. CDR1 LNHDA and CDR2 SQIVND come from the germline V gene (reference sequence). This CDR3 is built from 11 residues.

This chain links TRBV29-1 with TRBJ1-2, with unresolved D. V was clipped by 8 bases and J by 8 bases, with 18 bases between them. This CDR3 has 12 residues. Germline loops: CDR1 SQVTM, CDR2 ANQGSEA. CDR3 bases: TGCAGCATGAGATCGGACGCAGGAGGCTACACCTTC. This codes for CSMRSDAGGYTF.

This chain joins TRBV28 and TRBJ2-1; the D is unclear. The CDR3 has 14 residues. Germline V gives CDR1 MDHEN, CDR2 SYDVKM. Between the trimmed V and J ends, which lost 10 bases and 0 bases, there was a span of 13 bases. In nucleotides, the CDR3 is TGTGCCACCTACGGGTTTAGCTCCTACAATGAGCAGTTCTTC. Its protein is CATYGFSSYNEQFF.

V gene TRBV3-1 combines with J gene TRBJ1-2, with TRBD1 as a possible D gene (5 bases). Trimming cost V 2 bases and J 7 bases, with 14 bases left between them. Germline CDR1 is LGHDT and CDR2 is YNNKEL (reference sequence). The CDR3 consists of 14 residues. The chain's CDR3 is CASSQSSEGVGYTF. DNA of the CDR3: TGTGCCAGCAGCCAATCCAGCGAAGGGGTTGGCTACACCTTC.